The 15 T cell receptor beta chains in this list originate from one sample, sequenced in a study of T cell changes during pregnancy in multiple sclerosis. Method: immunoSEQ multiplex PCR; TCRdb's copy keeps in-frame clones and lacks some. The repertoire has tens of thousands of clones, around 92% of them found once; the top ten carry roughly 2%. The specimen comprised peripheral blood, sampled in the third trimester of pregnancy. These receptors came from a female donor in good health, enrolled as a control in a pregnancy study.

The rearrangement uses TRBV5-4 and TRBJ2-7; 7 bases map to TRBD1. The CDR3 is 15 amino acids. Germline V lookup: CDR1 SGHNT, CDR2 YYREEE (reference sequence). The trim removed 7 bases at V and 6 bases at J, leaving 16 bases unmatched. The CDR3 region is CASGPQTGVGVEQYF. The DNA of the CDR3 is TGTGCCAGCGGACCACAAACAGGGGTGGGAGTCGAGCAGTACTTC.

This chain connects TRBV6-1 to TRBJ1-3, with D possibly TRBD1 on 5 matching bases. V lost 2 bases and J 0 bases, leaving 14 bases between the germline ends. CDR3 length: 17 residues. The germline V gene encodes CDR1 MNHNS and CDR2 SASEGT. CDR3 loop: CASSERHGASSGNTIYF. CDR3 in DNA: TGTGCCAGCAGTGAACGTCATGGGGCTTCCTCTGGAAACACCATATATTTT.

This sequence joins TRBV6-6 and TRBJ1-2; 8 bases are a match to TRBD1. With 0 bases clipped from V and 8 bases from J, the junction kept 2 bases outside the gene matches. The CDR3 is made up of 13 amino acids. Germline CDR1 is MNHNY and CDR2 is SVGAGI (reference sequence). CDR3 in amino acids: CASSYSSGGGYTF. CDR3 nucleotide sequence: TGTGCCAGCAGTTACTCGTCAGGGGGCGGCTACACCTTC.

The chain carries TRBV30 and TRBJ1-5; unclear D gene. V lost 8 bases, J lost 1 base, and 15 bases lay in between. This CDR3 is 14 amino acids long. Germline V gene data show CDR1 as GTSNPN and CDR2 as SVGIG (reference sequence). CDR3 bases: TGTGCCCCCGGGAAGGGATCGAGCAATCAGCCCCAGCATTTT. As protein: CAPGKGSSNQPQHF. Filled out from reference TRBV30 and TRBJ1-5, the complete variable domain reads SQTIHQWPATLVQPVGSPLSLECTVEGTSNPNLYWYRQAAGRGLQLLFYSVGIGQISSEVPQNLSASRPQDRQFILSSKKLLLSDSGFYLCAPGKGSSNQPQHFGDGTRLSIL.

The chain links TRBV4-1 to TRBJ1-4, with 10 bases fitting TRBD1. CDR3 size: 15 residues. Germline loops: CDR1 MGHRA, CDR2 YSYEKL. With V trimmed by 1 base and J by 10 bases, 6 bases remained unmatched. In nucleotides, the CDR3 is TGCGCCAGCAGCCAAGTGAGACAGGGGGCTGCAAAACTGTTTTTT. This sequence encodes CASSQVRQGAAKLFF.

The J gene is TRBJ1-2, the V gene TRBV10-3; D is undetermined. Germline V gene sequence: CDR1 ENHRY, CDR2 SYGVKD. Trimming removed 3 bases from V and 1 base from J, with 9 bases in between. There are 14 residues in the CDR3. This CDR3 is CAISESGSNYGYTF. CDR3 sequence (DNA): TGTGCCATCAGTGAATCTGGGAGTAACTATGGCTACACCTTC.

The CDR3 region has the DNA TGCGCCAGCAGCTTGGCCTGGGAGGGGAACGAGCAGTACTTC. Residues: CASSLAWEGNEQYF. The V and J genes are TRBV5-1 and TRBJ2-7; 7 bases are shared with TRBD2. Germline V lookup: CDR1 SGHRS, CDR2 YFSETQ. This CDR3 is 14 amino acids long. J was trimmed by 5 bases and V by 0 bases; bases with no gene match: 5.

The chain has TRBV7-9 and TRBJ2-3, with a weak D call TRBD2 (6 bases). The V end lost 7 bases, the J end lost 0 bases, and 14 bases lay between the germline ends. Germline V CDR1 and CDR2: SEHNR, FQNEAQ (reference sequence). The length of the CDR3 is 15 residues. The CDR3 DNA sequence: TGTGCCAGCACCACCGGGGGATCTAGCACAGATACGCAGTATTTT. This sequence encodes CASTTGGSSTDTQYF.

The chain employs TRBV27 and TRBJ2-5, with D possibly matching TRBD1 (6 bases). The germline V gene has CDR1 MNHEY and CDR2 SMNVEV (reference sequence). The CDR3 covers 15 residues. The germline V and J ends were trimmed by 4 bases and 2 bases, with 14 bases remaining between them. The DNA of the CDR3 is TGTGCCAGCAGTTCCGCAGGGGCCGGTCAAGAGACCCAGTACTTC. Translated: CASSSAGAGQETQYF.

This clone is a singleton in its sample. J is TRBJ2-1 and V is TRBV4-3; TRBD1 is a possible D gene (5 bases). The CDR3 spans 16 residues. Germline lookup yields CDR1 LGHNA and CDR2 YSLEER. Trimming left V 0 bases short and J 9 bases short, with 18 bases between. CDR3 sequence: CASSQEGRGIDTEQFF. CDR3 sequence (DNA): TGCGCCAGCAGCCAAGAAGGAAGGGGAATCGACACTGAGCAGTTCTTC.

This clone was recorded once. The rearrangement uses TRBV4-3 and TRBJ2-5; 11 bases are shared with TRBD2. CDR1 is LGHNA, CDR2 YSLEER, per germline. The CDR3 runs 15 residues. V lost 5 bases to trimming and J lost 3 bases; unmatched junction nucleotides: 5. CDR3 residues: CASSSRLAGKETQYF. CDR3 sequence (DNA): TGCGCCAGCAGCTCACGACTAGCGGGAAAAGAGACCCAGTACTTC.

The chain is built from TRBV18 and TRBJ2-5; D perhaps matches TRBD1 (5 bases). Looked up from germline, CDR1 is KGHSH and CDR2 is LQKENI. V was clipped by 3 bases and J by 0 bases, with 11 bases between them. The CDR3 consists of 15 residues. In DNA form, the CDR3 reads TGTGCCAGCTCACCTAGGGGTGTGTACCAAGAGACCCAGTACTTC. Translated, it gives CASSPRGVYQETQYF.

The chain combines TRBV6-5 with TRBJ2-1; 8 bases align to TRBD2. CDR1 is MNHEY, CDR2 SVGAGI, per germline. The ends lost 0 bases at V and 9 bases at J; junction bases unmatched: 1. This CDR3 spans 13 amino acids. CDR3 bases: TGTGCCAGCAGTTACTCGGCGGGGGGTGAGCAGTTCTTC. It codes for CASSYSAGGEQFF.

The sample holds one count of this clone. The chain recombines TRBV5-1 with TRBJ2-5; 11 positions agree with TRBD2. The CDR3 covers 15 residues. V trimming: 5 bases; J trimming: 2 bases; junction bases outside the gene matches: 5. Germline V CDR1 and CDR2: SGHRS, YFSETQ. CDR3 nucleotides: TGCGCCAGCAGGCCCGGGACTAGCGGTCAAGAGACCCAGTACTTC. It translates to CASRPGTSGQETQYF.

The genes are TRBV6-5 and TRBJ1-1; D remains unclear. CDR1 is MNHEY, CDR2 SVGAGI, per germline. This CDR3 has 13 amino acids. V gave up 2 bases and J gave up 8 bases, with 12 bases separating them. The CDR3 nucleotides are TGTGCCAGCAGTTACGCCCCCTGGCGGGAAGCTTTCTTT. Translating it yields CASSYAPWREAFF.